These T cell receptor beta chains were read from a single sample in a study of blood T cell repertoires in COVID-19. The repertoire was sequenced with immunoSEQ multiplex PCR; TCRdb's copy has only in-frame clones and lacks some. The sample records about 180,000 clones, about 80% being singletons. Source material: PBMCs or T cells enriched from blood (not recorded which). These receptor sequences come from a man in his 60s who had been exposed to COVID-19. CDR3s include the opening cysteine and the closing phenylalanine or tryptophan.

v_call	j_call	cdr3_aa
TRBV11-3	TRBJ2-1	CASSLIRLAGGNEQFF
TRBV9	TRBJ1-2	CASSGEAGYGYTF
TRBV5-1	TRBJ1-2	CASSLEGTGPLIYGYTF
TRBV9	TRBJ1-3	CASSVEGGLNTIYF
TRBV4-1	TRBJ2-6	CASSQDPGGTGSGANVLTF
TRBV7-3	TRBJ2-1	CASSLSSGSFNEQFF
TRBV5-4	TRBJ2-1	CASTPGSGIYNEQFF
TRBV25-1	TRBJ1-1	CASSDRGGNTEAFF
TRBV11-3	TRBJ2-2	CASSEGTGELFF
TRBV30	TRBJ2-1	CAWSGDLDEQFF
TRBV5-1	TRBJ2-2	CASSARQVQNTGELFF
TRBV29-1	TRBJ1-1	CSAGLGQVNTEAFF
TRBV30	TRBJ1-6	CAWSVGTGANSPLHF
TRBV10-3	TRBJ2-1	CAILLADSYNEQFF
TRBV15	TRBJ2-7	CATSRGLVPYEQYF
TRBV5-4	TRBJ1-2	CASSLDGSHGYTF
TRBV7-8	TRBJ2-7	CASSRTGSYEQYF
TRBV5-1	TRBJ2-3	CASSLLGQSYTDTQYF
TRBV30	TRBJ1-1	CAWRKDTAEAFF
TRBV7-2	TRBJ2-3	CASSLSTGMISTDTQYF
TRBV7-2	TRBJ2-1	CASSLVSGRGASNEQFF
TRBV4-2	TRBJ1-3	CASSQEGRRASGNTIYF
TRBV25-1	TRBJ1-5	CASSRTGQPQHF
TRBV29-1	TRBJ2-1	CSVPPGLAGVISEQFF
TRBV6-6	TRBJ2-5	CASRSPGQEETQYF
TRBV5-4	TRBJ1-5	CASSLTGSNQPQHF
TRBV7-6	TRBJ1-1	CASSRSGTPMNTEAFF
TRBV6-2/TRBV6-3	TRBJ2-7	CASSLWGLAGAKANEQYF
TRBV2	TRBJ1-2	CASRPTDRQASYGYTF
TRBV6-5	TRBJ1-3	CASSTPRNTIYF
TRBV5-1	TRBJ2-5	CASSSQFQETQYF
TRBV28	TRBJ2-5	CASSRDGLQETQYF
TRBV6-5	TRBJ1-3	CASGQTIQSTIYF
TRBV27	TRBJ1-5	CASSLSQGATRAQPQHF
TRBV28	TRBJ1-4	CASSLPGREKLFF
TRBV19	TRBJ2-1	CASSTVANSQYNEQFF
TRBV6-5	TRBJ2-1	CASSYTPMAGEQFF
TRBV2	TRBJ1-3	CASSDQGISGNTIYF
TRBV28	TRBJ2-4	CASSLFGQGARVYIQYF
TRBV29-1	TRBJ1-1	CSVATVYNEAFF
TRBV5-6	TRBJ2-1	CASSGGLAGTYNEQFF
TRBV28	TRBJ2-5	CASSFPGQGETQYF
TRBV18	TRBJ1-5	CASSRDTNQPQHF
TRBV27	TRBJ2-3	CARPGFSHTQYF
TRBV24-1	TRBJ1-5	CATRGTGDQPQHF
TRBV7-9	TRBJ2-7	CASSLLPIAGTGDYEQYF
TRBV12-5	TRBJ2-2	CASGLVLGNTGELFF
TRBV29-1	TRBJ1-5	CSVAGQGYQPQHF
TRBV5-8	TRBJ2-7	CASSLGLAGGNEQYF
TRBV11-2	TRBJ1-4	CASSSGSGGEKLFF
TRBV4-3	TRBJ2-2	CASSQDLAVRTGELFF
TRBV5-1	TRBJ1-2	CASSSGFTGNYGYTF
TRBV5-4	TRBJ2-7	CASSLAGGDEQYF
TRBV30	TRBJ2-1	CARAEYYNEQFF
TRBV24-1	TRBJ1-2	CATSDPGTGGSYGYTF